This T cell receptor (beta chain) came from a study of CXCR3-negative and CXCR3-positive naive CD8 T cells. Naivety in CD8+ T cells corresponded to a CD45RO-CCR7+CD27+CD95- phenotype. The study made its TRB cDNA libraries by 5' RACE, adding UMI labels. TCRdb reprocessed the 5' RACE reads, keeping one entry per CDR3 protein, no DNA. This sample's clone table lists about 62,000 distinct CDR3 sequences. This CDR3 is 14 amino acids long. CDR1 SGHTA and CDR2 FQGNSA come from the germline V gene. A word on this clonotype: The antigen is undetermined.

Study-level findings and limits: More hydrophobic TRB CDR3s were found in CXCR3-positive naive cells than in CXCR3-negative naive cells. For memory CD8+ cells diversity was much lower, but both naive subsets had comparably high diversity.

The chain couples TRBV7-2 to TRBJ1-3; TCRdb's D call of TRBD1 is untestable without DNA. This sequence was found in a human donor in good health. Some clones in this sample may be carry-over from other donors' samples. The sequencing input was naive CXCR3- CD8+ T cells from blood. Subset denoted: CD45RO-CCR7+CD27+CD95- naive CD8+ T cells lacking CXCR3 (TNR3-). CDR3 region: CASGRTGEGYTIYF.